This TCR beta chain was sequenced during a study of T cell repertoires in breast cancer. About the study: Controls were nine healthy donors. The study's findings and limits: TCR overlap with tumor was around 7.4% in involved nodes and 1.5% to 2.5% in tumor-free nodes. Around 19 TCR pairs recurred across seven or more tumors but rarely in control blood.

An expanded emulsion RT-PCR with primers for all TCR V genes paired CD8+ T cell chains. This clonotype is large by share. Its antigen remains unidentified. This CDR3 contains 13 residues. Germline CDR1 SGHTA, CDR2 FQGNSA. Trimming pared 9 bases from V and 4 bases from J, leaving 13 bases between. Unpaired genes were suppressed by blocking oligonucleotides during a second nested PCR. Per emulsion RT-PCR mix: roughly 4,500-270,000 T cells plus C-region, Stepout, V-region primers. TCRdb reanalysed the emulsion pairing reads using MiXCR and keeps one entry per CDR3 protein. Here the sample spans hundreds of distinct CDR3 sequences, over 25% being singletons.

The TCR comes from a pool of human donors with breast cancer or a healthy control (not recorded which). V gene TRBV7-2 combines with J gene TRBJ1-5; the D gene is possibly TRBD1 (6 bases). Material: CD8+ T cells. CDR3 nucleotides: TGTGCCAGTTGCAGGGGTGGAAATCAGCCCCAGCATTTT. It translates to CASCRGGNQPQHF.